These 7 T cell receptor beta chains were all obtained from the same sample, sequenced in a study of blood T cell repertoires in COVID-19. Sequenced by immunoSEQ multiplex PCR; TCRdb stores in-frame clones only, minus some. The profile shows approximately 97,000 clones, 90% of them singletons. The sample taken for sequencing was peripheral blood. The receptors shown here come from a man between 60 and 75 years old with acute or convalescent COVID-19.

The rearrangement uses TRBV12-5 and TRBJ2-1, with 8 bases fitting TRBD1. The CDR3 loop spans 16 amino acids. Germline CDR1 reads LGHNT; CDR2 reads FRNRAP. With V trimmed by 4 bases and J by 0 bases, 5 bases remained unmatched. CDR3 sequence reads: CASGYHRGSSYNEQFF. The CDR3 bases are TGTGCTAGTGGTTACCACAGGGGGAGCTCCTACAATGAGCAGTTCTTC.

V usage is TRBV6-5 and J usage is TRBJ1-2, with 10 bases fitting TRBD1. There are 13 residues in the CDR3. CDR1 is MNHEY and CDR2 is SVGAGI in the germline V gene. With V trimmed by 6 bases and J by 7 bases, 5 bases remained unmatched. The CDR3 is CASRPGQGGGYTF. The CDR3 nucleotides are TGTGCCAGCAGACCCGGACAGGGGGGTGGCTACACCTTC.

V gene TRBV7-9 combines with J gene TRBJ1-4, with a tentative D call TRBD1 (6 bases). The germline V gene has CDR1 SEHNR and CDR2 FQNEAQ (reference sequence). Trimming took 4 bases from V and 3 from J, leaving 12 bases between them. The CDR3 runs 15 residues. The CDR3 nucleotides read TGTGCCAGCAGCTCAACAGGGCAAGCTAATGAAAAACTGTTTTTT. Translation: CASSSTGQANEKLFF.

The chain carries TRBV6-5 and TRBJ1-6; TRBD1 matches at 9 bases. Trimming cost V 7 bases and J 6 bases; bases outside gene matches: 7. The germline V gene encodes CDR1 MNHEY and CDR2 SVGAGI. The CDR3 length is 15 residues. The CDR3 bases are TGTGCCAGCATGGCGACAGGGGGACTTAATTCACCCCTCCACTTT. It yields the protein CASMATGGLNSPLHF.

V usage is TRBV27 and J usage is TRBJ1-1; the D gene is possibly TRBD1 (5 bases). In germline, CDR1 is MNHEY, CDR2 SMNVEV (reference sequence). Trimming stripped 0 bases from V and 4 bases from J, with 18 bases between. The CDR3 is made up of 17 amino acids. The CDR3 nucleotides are TGTGCCAGCAGTTTATCGCGGAGGGGAGGAGAGGGCACTGAAGCTTTCTTT. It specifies CASSLSRRGGEGTEAFF.

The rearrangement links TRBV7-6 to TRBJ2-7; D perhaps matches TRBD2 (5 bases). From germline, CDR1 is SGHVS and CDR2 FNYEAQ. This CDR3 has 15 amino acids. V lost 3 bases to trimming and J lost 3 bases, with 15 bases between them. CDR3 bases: TGTGCCAGCAGCTTGGCTGAGGGTCTCGGCTACGAGCAGTACTTC. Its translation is CASSLAEGLGYEQYF.

CDR3 sequence reads: CASSPTNGGTYSNQPQHF. CDR3 DNA: TGTGCCAGTAGTCCTACAAATGGGGGGACCTATAGCAATCAGCCCCAGCATTTT. The gene calls are TRBV19 and TRBJ1-5; D might be TRBD1 (5 bases). CDR1 and CDR2 from the germline V gene are LNHDA and SQIVND (reference sequence). V dropped 5 bases and J dropped 0 bases, with 20 bases sitting between them. This CDR3 comprises 18 residues.